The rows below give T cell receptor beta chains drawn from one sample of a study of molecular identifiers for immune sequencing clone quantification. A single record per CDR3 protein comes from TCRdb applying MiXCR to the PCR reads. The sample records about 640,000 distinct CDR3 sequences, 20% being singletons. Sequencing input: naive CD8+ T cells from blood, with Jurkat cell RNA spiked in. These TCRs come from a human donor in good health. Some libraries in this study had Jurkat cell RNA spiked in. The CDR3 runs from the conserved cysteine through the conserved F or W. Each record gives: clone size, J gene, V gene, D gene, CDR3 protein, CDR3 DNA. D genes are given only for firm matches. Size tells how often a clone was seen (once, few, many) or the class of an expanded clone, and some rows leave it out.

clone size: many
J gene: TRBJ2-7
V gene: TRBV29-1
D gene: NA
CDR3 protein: CSVEGGSQSYEQYF
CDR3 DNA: TGCAGCGTTGAAGGCGGCAGTCAGTCCTACGAGCAGTACTTC

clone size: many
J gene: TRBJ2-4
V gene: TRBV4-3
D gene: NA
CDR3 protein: CASSQDWGGAQAF
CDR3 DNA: TGCGCCAGCAGCCAAGACTGGGGGGGGGCCCAAGCTTTC

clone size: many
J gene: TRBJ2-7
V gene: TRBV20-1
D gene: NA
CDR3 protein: CSARAGYLLEQYF
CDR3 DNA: TGCAGTGCTAGAGCGGGTTACCTCCTCGAGCAGTACTTC

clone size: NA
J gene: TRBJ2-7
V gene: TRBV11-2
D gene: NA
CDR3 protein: CASSSSLEPYEQYF
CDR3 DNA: TGTGCCAGCTCCTCCAGCCTAGAGCCCTACGAGCAGTACTTC

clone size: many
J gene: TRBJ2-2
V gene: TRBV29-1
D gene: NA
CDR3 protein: CSVLAGELFF
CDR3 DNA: TGCAGCGTCCTCGCCGGGGAGCTGTTTTTT

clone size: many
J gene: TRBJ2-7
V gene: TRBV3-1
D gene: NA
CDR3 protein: CASSHGGLAYEQYF
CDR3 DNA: TGTGCCAGCAGCCATGGTGGGTTGGCCTACGAGCAGTACTTC

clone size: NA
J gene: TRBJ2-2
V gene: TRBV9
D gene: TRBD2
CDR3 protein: CASSVMIAGGPDTGELFF
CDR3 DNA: TGTGCCAGCAGCGTAATGATAGCGGGAGGGCCGGATACCGGGGAGCTGTTTTTT

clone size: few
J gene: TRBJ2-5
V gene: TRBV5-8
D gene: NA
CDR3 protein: CASSLGSTEETQYF
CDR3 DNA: TGTGCCAGCAGCTTGGGTTCGACAGAAGAGACCCAGTACTTC

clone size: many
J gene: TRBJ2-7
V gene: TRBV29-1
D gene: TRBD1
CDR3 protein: CSVEDPGSRGPYF
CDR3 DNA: TGCAGCGTTGAAGATCCGGGGTCCAGGGGGCCCTACTTC

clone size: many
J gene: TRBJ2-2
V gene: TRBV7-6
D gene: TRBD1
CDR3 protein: CASSLDPGQGSGGELFF
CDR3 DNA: TGTGCCAGCAGCTTAGATCCGGGACAGGGGTCAGGCGGGGAGCTGTTTTTT

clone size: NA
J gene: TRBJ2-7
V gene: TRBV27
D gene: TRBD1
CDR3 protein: CASSPYWTGAGGSYEQYF
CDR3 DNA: TGTGCCAGCAGTCCTTACTGGACAGGGGCAGGAGGGTCCTACGAGCAGTACTTC

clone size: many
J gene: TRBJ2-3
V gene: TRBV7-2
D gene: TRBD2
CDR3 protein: CASSLAIISGSLTDTQYF
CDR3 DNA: TGTGCCAGCAGCTTAGCGATCATTAGCGGGAGTCTCACAGATACGCAGTATTTT

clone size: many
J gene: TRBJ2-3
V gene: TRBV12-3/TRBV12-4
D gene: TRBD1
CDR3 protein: CASSGTGGPGRPDTQYF
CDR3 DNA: TGTGCCAGCAGCGGGACAGGGGGCCCGGGGCGGCCAGATACGCAGTATTTT

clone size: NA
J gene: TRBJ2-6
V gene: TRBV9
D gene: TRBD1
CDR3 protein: CASSGAGGSGANVLTF
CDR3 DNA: TGTGCCAGCAGCGGGGCAGGGGGCTCTGGGGCCAACGTCCTGACTTTC

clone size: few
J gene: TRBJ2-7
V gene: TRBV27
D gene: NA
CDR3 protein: CASRWGVGYEQYF
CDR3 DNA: TGTGCCAGCCGTTGGGGGGTGGGCTACGAGCAGTACTTC

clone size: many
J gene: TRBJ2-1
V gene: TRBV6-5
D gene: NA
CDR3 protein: CASSLVRWARNEQFF
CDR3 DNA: TGTGCCAGCAGCCTAGTCCGGTGGGCACGGAATGAGCAGTTCTTC

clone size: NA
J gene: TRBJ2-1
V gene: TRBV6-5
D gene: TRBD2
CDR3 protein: CASSYSAGGEYYNEQFF
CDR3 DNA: TGTGCCAGCAGTTACTCTGCGGGGGGAGAGTACTACAATGAGCAGTTCTTC

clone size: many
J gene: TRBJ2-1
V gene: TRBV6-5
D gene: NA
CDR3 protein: CASSPGTMYNEQFF
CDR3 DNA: TGTGCCAGCAGTCCCGGGACAATGTACAATGAGCAGTTCTTC

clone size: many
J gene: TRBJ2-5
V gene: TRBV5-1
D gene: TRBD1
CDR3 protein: CASSFFGTGIGETQYF
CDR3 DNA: TGCGCCAGCAGCTTCTTCGGGACAGGGATCGGAGAGACCCAGTACTTC

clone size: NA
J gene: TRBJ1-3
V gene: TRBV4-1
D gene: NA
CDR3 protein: CASSPWGVSGNTIYF
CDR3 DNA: TGCGCCAGCAGCCCTTGGGGGGTCTCTGGAAACACCATATATTTT

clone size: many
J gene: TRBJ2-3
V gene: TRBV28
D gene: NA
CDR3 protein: CASRLLREGTDTQYF
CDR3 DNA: TGTGCCAGCAGGCTGTTGAGGGAGGGCACAGATACGCAGTATTTT

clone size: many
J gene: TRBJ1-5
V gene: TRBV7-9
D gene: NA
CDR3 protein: CASSLADQSNQPQHF
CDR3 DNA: TGTGCCAGCAGCTTAGCGGATCAAAGCAATCAGCCCCAGCATTTT

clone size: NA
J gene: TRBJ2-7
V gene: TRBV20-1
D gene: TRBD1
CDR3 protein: CSSDRITYEQYF
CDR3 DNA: TGCAGTTCGGACAGGATTACCTACGAGCAGTACTTC

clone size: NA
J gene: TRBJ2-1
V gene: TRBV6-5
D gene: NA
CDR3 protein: CASSYYRDKENDNKQFF
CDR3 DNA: TGTGCCAGCAGTTATTACCGGGACAAAGAAAACGACAATAAGCAGTTCTTC

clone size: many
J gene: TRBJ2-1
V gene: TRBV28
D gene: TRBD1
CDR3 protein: CASSFPAQTGDEQFF
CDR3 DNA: TGTGCCAGCAGTTTCCCCGCCCAGACAGGGGATGAGCAGTTCTTC

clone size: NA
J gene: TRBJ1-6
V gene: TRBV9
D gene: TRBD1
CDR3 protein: CASSVDGTDNSPLHF
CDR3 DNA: TGTGCCAGCAGCGTAGATGGGACAGATAATTCACCCCTCCACTTT

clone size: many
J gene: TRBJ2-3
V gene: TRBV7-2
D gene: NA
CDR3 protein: CASSSDGRLNADTQYF
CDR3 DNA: TGTGCCAGCAGCTCCGATGGAAGGTTAAACGCAGATACGCAGTATTTT

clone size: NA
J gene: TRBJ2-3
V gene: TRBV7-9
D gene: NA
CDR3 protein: CASSLGTSADTQYF
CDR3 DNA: TGTGCCAGCAGCTTGGGGACATCGGCGGATACGCAGTATTTT

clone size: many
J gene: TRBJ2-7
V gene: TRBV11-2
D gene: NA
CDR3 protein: CASGSGGRPYEQYF
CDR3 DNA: TGTGCCAGCGGCTCTGGAGGCAGACCCTACGAGCAGTACTTC

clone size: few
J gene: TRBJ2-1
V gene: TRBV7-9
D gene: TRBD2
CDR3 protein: CASSWTSGGPGEQFF
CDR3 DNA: TGTGCCAGCAGCTGGACTAGCGGGGGGCCTGGTGAGCAGTTCTTC

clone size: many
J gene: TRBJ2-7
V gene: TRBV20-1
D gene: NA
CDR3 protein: CSARGPSDSSYEQYF
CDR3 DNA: TGCAGTGCTAGAGGTCCTAGCGACAGCTCCTACGAGCAGTACTTC

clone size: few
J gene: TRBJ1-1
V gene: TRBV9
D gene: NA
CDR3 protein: CASSGSGGMNTEAFF
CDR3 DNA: TGTGCCAGCAGCGGATCCGGGGGAATGAACACTGAAGCTTTCTTT

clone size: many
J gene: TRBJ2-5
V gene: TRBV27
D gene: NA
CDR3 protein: CASSQNTRMGETQYF
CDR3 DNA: TGTGCCAGCAGTCAAAACACAAGGATGGGAGAGACCCAGTACTTC

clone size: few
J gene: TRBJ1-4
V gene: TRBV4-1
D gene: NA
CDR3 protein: CASSQEGSLANEKLFF
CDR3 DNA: TGCGCCAGCAGCCAAGAAGGTTCTCTGGCTAATGAAAAACTGTTTTTT

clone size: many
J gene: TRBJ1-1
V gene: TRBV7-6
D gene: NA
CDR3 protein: CASSPEPLGTEAFF
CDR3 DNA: TGTGCCAGCAGCCCCGAACCCCTAGGCACTGAAGCTTTCTTT